This TCR beta chain was found in a study of T cell responses to AZD1222 COVID-19 vaccine. Study-level background: Second-dose schedules of about 4 or about 12 weeks were combined. Study findings and constraints: Donors in the cohort were predominantly white British and more often female, and clonal diversity was possibly underestimated. Baseline serology detected seropositivity in only 5 to 7 AZD1222 recipients.

CDR3 length: 15 amino acids. V lost 4 bases, J lost 9 bases, and 8 bases stayed unmatched. Germline CDR1 is SEHNR and CDR2 is FQNEAQ (reference sequence). Concerning this clone itself: Its specificity is not known.

Measured with immunoSEQ multiplex PCR; TCRdb has only the in-frame clones, and not every one. The sample yields over 65,000 clones, almost 80% seen once. This chain joins TRBV7-9 and TRBJ2-1; 11 bases fit TRBD2. Material: peripheral blood, obtained on day 0 of AZD1222 vaccination. This receptor was obtained from an adult in good health. This CDR3 is CASSYPGTSGGEQFF. The CDR3 region has the DNA TGTGCCAGCAGCTACCCCGGGACTAGCGGTGGTGAGCAGTTCTTC.